This section outlines one TCR beta chain sequence together with its context. Its antigen is unidentified. This specimen comes from a study of cytomegalovirus exposure and HLA in healthy donors. Study-wide results and caveats: The listing of 150 or so TCR beta chains classed them as cytomegalovirus-associated. Sequences of the TCR beta chain were said to predict the HLA-A and HLA-B alleles of most subjects accurately.

60 Vbeta and 13 Jbeta primers were used in PCR. Repertoires were generated with immunoSEQ multiplex PCR, while TCRdb's copy carries only in-frame clones and drops some. The data show about 67,000 clones, and the top ten clones hold over 4%. The CDR3 is 15 residues long. V lost 3 bases and J lost 5; bases outside the gene matches: 7. Germline V gene lookup returns CDR1 LNHNV and CDR2 YYDKDF (reference sequence). V is TRBV15 and J is TRBJ2-5; TRBD2 matches at 9 bases. This clonotype was obtained from a woman between 40 and 50 years old in good health and CMV-seropositive. Sequencing input: PBMCs. The CDR3 DNA reads as TGTGCCACCAGCAGCCTTAGCGGGAGAATGGAGACCCAGTACTTC. Translated: CATSSLSGRMETQYF.